This T cell receptor (beta chain) is drawn from a study of blood T cell repertoires in COVID-19. Overall study context: COVID-19 samples collected from the United States, Italy and Spain covered acute and convalescent phases. PBMCs, B-cell-depleted T cells, or T cells provided the cDNA or gDNA that made up the material.

V lost 4 bases to trimming and J lost 5 bases, with 5 bases between them. CDR3 length: 11 residues. A remark on this clone: Other DNA sequences in this specimen translate into the identical CDR3.

Generated by immunoSEQ multiplex PCR, the TCRdb table keeps only in-frame clones and is missing some. The profile covers 100,000 to 150,000 clones, with around 85% appearing a single time and around 2.3% taken by the ten largest. The sample taken for sequencing was peripheral blood. The chain employs TRBV12-3 or TRBV12-4 and TRBJ2-5; D is uncertain. The TCR comes from a man between 50 and 59 years old with acute or convalescent COVID-19. The CDR3 region has the DNA TGTGCCAGCAGTTCTCGGGAGACCCAGTACTTC. It translates to CASSSRETQYF.